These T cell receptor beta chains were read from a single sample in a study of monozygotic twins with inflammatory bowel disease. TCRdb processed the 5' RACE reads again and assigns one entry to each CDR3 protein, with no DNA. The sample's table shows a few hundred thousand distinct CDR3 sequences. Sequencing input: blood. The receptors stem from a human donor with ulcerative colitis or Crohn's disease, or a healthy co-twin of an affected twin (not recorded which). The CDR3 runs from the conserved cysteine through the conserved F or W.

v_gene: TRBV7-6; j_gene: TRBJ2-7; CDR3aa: CASSQAHSAYEQYF
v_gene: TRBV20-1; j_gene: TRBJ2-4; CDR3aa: CSARANRAGKNIQYF
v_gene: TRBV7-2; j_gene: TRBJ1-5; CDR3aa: CASSLGGREKPQHF
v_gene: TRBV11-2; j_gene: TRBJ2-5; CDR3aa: CASSQPGWGGRGSETQYF
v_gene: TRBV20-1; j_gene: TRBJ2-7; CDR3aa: CSARGGGSYYEQYF
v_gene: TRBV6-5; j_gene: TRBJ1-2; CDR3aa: CASRRGSYGYTF
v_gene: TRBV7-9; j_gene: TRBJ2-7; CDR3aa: CASIQAGRGTYEQYF
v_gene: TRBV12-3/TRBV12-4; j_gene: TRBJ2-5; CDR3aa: CASSPPGTGIETQYF
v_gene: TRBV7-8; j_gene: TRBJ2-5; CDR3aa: CASSEGQGGQETQYF
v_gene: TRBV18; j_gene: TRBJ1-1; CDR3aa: CASSPRSVRSTEAFF
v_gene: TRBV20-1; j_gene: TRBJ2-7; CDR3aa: CSAGQGAYEQYF